The clone carrying this TCR beta chain was seen a few times. Its antigen is currently unknown. Germline V gives CDR1 LNHNV, CDR2 YYDKDF (reference sequence). This CDR3 spans 13 amino acids. Deletions cut 0 bases from V and 4 bases from J, with 6 bases between. The sample belongs to a study of post-analysis software for immune sequencing data. Study-wide background: Several disease courses (relapsing-remitting, secondary progressive and progressive-relapsing) of multiple sclerosis were included.

Carried by the TCR beta cDNA libraries were unique molecular identifiers. TCRdb independently ran MiXCR on the PCR reads; one entry per CDR3 protein. The sample consists of hundreds of thousands of distinct CDR3 sequences, approximately 59% of them appearing once. Study-wide results and limits: TRBV segments more frequent in patients than in controls numbered about 5 and included TRBV5-6, TRBV5-1 and TRBV20-1. There was significantly lower normalized Chao1 diversity in multiple sclerosis patients than in controls.

Specimen: blood. The chain links TRBV15 to TRBJ1-2; D unresolved. The origin of this receptor is a girl under 10 years old with multiple sclerosis. Here the CDR3 reads CATSRDNSYGYTF. The CDR3 DNA is TGTGCCACCAGCAGAGATAACAGCTATGGCTACACCTTC.